The rows below give T cell receptor beta chains drawn from one sample of a study of T cells expressing NK-cell markers. One entry per CDR3 protein, without DNA, is what TCRdb gives after re-calling the 5' RACE reads. Its clone listing holds about 260,000 distinct CDR3 sequences. Sequenced: blood T cells: a sorted CD56 or NKG2C T cell subset, CD4+ or CD8+ T cells, or bulk PBMC T cells (not recorded which). The receptors here all came from a young man in good health. CDR3s include the opening cysteine and the closing phenylalanine or tryptophan.

v_call,j_call,cdr3_aa
TRBV29-1,TRBJ2-5,CSVGPSGETQYF
TRBV2,TRBJ2-2,CASGGTGTPGELFF
TRBV29-1,TRBJ1-3,CSVGGAGPGNTIYF
TRBV7-7,TRBJ2-1,CASSLTGLAGEQFF
TRBV5-1,TRBJ2-3,CASSLGEKGTDTQYF
TRBV7-9,TRBJ2-3,CASVDSLTDTQYF
TRBV7-2,TRBJ2-1,CASSLVGQANEQFF
TRBV20-1,TRBJ2-1,CSAAPHLSTRPHNEQFF
TRBV5-1,TRBJ2-3,CASSLGTSDTQYF
TRBV5-4,TRBJ1-2,CASSLENTYGYTF
TRBV5-5,TRBJ2-3,CASSLGASSTDTQYF
TRBV7-6,TRBJ2-2,CASSPPPSGGGGTGELFF
TRBV6-5,TRBJ2-7,CASSYGHSTTYEQYF
TRBV5-1,TRBJ2-7,CASSLGSGTSGGEQYF
TRBV12-3/TRBV12-4,TRBJ1-3,CASSLADGDTIYF
TRBV6-2/TRBV6-3,TRBJ2-1,CASSSEKLAGAQTSEQFF
TRBV29-1,TRBJ2-5,CSARKGLETQYF
TRBV24-1,TRBJ2-2,CATSDTLAGTTGELFF
TRBV20-1,TRBJ2-2,CSVLREVGTGELFF
TRBV29-1,TRBJ1-2,CSVEGTDYGYTF
TRBV20-1,TRBJ2-7,CSASGRGNEQYF
TRBV7-2,TRBJ2-1,CASSSARFRGRAEDNEQFF
TRBV19,TRBJ2-5,CASSILVAGRETQYF
TRBV13,TRBJ2-7,CASSRAGTAAEQYF
TRBV20-1,TRBJ1-5,CSAKQGNSNQPQHF
TRBV20-1,TRBJ1-5,CSARPAVYSNQPQHF
TRBV4-1,TRBJ1-6,CASSQGGGANNSPLHF
TRBV20-1,TRBJ2-7,CSAKRDVYEQYF
TRBV29-1,TRBJ2-2,CSVKRTGYGGELFF
TRBV20-1,TRBJ1-6,CSPFRGINSPLHF
TRBV10-3,TRBJ1-5,CAISEEVGNQPQHF
TRBV5-1,TRBJ2-3,CASSADSTEDTQYF
TRBV5-1,TRBJ2-1,CASSLIPRGISDNEQFF
TRBV20-1,TRBJ2-5,CSGGQGQETQYF
TRBV12-3/TRBV12-4,TRBJ2-2,CASSLDRGELFF
TRBV15,TRBJ2-5,CATSRESGGRETQYF
TRBV5-6,TRBJ2-1,CASSLQIHEQFF
TRBV29-1,TRBJ2-3,CSVEYLGAQYF
TRBV15,TRBJ2-1,CATSARTESTSNEQFF
TRBV3-1,TRBJ2-1,CASSQVVTSSNEQFF
TRBV23-1,TRBJ2-3,CASRAGIPDTQYF
TRBV12-2,TRBJ2-3,CASRLRSTDTQYF
TRBV6-5,TRBJ1-2,CASTGRMGYTF
TRBV7-8,TRBJ2-1,CASSRKQAGYNEQFF
TRBV6-2/TRBV6-3,TRBJ1-1,CASSYSPGRKIEAFF
TRBV7-3,TRBJ2-3,CASSQLLGDTQYF
TRBV20-1,TRBJ2-1,CSAIRVDSNEQFF
TRBV20-1,TRBJ2-1,CSAGAKVDEQFF
TRBV5-4,TRBJ2-2,CASSSNFLTSRPGELFF
TRBV29-1,TRBJ2-5,CSVTSPGETQYF
TRBV7-2,TRBJ2-1,CASSFETGTYNEQFF
TRBV12-3/TRBV12-4,TRBJ1-3,CASSEGQANGNTIYF